This TCR beta chain comes out of a study of blood T cell repertoires in COVID-19. Whole-study context: Samples came from the United States, Italy and Spain, spanning acute and convalescent COVID-19. PBMCs, B-cell-depleted T cells, or T cells provided the cDNA or gDNA that made up the material.

Authors' methods: Amplification with reference gene primers provided the estimates of nucleated cell counts. TCRdb's copy holds only in-frame clones and misses some; the assay was immunoSEQ multiplex PCR. That table is the source of V, J and clone size, and D and trimming were worked out from the DNA. The table records roughly 130,000 clones, more than 75% of them present only once. The germline V and J ends were trimmed by 1 base and 2 bases, with 7 bases remaining between them. The CDR3 is made up of 14 amino acids. Germline CDR1 is LNHDA and CDR2 is SQIVND (reference sequence). This chain joins TRBV19 and TRBJ2-3, with D possibly TRBD1 on 5 matching bases. This TCR was recovered from a man over 45 with active COVID-19. The material sequenced was peripheral blood. The CDR3 DNA sequence: TGTGCCAGTAGTATAGGGGGCTACACAGATACGCAGTATTTT. This translates into CASSIGGYTDTQYF. Combining the CDR3 with reference TRBV19 and TRBJ2-3 gives the whole variable domain DGGITQSPKYLFRKEGQNVTLSCEQNLNHDAMYWYRQDPGQGLRLIYYSQIVNDFQKGDIAEGYSVSREKKESFPLTVTSAQKNPTAFYLCASSIGGYTDTQYFGPGTRLTVL.